The entry that follows covers one T cell receptor beta chain sequence. The data were taken from a study of OX40 agonist ivuxolimab in advanced cancers. Study-wide background: An agonistic human IgG2 monoclonal antibody against OX40 (CD134) was given. Eligibility rules accepted prior anti-PD-1, anti-PD-L1 or anti-CTLA-4 therapy, and roughly 42% had some.

Trimming left V 3 bases short and J 2 bases short, with 10 bases between. The CDR3 is 14 amino acids. Germline assignment: CDR1 GTSNPN and CDR2 SVGIG (reference sequence). Using immunoSEQ multiplex PCR, the repertoire was profiled, and TCRdb retains in-frame clones only, with some absent. The repertoire holds more than 50,000 clones, with roughly 89% as singletons. The chain carries TRBV30 and TRBJ2-2; tentatively, D is TRBD1 (6 bases). This TCR came from an adult with an advanced solid tumor such as melanoma, head and neck, liver or kidney cancer. The sample here was CD4+ or CD8+ T cells sorted from blood, taken in a trial of the OX40 agonist ivuxolimab. CDR3 residues: CAWRGDTNTGELFF. DNA of the CDR3: TGTGCCTGGAGAGGGGACACTAACACCGGGGAGCTGTTTTTT.